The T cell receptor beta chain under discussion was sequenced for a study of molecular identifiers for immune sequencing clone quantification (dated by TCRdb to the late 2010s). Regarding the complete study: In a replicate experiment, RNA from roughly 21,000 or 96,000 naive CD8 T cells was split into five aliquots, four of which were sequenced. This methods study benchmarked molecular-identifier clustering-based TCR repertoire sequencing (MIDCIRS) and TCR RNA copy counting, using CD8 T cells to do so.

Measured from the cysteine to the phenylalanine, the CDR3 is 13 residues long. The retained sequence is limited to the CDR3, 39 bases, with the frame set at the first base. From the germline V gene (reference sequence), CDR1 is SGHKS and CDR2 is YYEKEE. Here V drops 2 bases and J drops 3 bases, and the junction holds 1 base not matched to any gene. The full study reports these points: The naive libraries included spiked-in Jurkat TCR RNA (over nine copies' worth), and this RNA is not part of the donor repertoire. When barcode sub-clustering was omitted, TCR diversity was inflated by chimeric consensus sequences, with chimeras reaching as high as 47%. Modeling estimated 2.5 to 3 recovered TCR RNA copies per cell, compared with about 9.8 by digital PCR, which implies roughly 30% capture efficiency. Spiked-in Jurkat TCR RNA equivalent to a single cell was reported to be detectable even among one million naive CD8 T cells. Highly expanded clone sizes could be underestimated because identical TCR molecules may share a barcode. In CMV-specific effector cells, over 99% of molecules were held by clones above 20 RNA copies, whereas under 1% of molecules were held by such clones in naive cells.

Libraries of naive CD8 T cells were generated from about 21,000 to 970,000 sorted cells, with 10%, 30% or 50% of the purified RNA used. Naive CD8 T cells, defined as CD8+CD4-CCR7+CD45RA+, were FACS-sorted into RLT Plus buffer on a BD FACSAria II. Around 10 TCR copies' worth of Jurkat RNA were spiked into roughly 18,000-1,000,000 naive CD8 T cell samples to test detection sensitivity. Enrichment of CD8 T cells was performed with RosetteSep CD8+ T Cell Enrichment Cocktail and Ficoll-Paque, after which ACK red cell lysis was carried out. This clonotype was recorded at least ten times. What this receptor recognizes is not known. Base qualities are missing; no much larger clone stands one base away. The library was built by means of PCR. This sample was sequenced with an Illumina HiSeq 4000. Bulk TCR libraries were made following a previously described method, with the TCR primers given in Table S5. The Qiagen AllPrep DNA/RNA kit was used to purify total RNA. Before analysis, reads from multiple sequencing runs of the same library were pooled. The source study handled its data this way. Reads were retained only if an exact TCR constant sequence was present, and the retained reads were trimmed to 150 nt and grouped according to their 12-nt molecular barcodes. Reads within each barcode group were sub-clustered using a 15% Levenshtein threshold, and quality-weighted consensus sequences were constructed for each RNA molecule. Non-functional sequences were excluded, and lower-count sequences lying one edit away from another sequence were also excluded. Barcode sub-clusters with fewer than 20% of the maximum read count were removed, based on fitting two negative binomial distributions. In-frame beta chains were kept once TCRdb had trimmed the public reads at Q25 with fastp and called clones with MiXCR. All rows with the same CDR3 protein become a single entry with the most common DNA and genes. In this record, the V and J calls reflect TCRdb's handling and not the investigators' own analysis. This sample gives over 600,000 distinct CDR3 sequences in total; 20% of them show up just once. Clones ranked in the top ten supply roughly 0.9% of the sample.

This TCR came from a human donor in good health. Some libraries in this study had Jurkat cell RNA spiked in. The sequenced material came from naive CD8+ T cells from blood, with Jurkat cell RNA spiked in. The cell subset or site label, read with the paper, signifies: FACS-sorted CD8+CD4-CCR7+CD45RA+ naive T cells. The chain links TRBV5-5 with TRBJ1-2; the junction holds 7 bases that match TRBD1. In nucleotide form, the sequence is TGTGCCAGCAGCTTTACAGGGGACTATGGCTACACCTTC. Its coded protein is CASSFTGDYGYTF.